The sequence of this TCR beta chain was determined in a study of blood T cell repertoires in COVID-19. Overall study context: The United States, Italy and Spain supplied acute and convalescent COVID-19 samples.

Profiled with immunoSEQ multiplex PCR; TCRdb holds only in-frame clones, not every one. The data hold under 200,000 clones, with 75% to 90% observed a single time. The CDR3 runs 13 residues. V lost 5 bases to trimming and J lost 3 bases, with 10 bases between them. Germline V CDR1 and CDR2: SGHRS, YFSETQ. V usage is TRBV5-1 and J usage is TRBJ2-3; D possibly corresponds to TRBD1 (6 bases). The origin of this receptor is a woman older than 75 with active or convalescent COVID-19. Sequencing was carried out using peripheral blood. The chain's CDR3 is CASRWGRTDTQYF. For the CDR3, the DNA is TGCGCCAGCAGGTGGGGGCGGACAGATACGCAGTATTTT.